This T cell receptor beta chain was recovered during a study of response to subunit inactivated influenza vaccine. With respect to this clonotype: Its target is unknown.

TCRdb used MiXCR to reprocess the RT-PCR reads, holding one entry per CDR3 protein. The profile shows hundreds of thousands of distinct CDR3 sequences, around 15% of them singletons. Trimming at V came to 0 bases and at J to 6 bases, leaving 6 bases not matched to a gene. Germline V lookup: CDR1 SGHRS, CDR2 YFSETQ. The CDR3 contains 15 residues. Findings of the study overall: There was a suggestion from the authors that each seasonal influenza vaccination recruits few new T cells.

This TCR was sampled from a man aged 50 to 60 who received an inactivated influenza vaccine. This chain uses TRBV5-1 with TRBJ2-5; 9 bases match TRBD2. Specimen: PBMCs from blood, collected around 14 days before vaccination. CDR3 bases: TGCGCCAGCAGCTTGGACGGCGGGAGGGGGAAGACCCAGTACTTC. Translation gives CASSLDGGRGKTQYF.